These T cell receptor beta chains were read from a single sample in a study of tumor and adjacent non-tumor tissue in lung cancer. MiXCR, run by TCRdb on the multiplex PCR reads, gives a single entry per CDR3 protein. The sample yields about 93,000 distinct CDR3 sequences, about 66% seen once. The sequenced sample consisted of lung tumor tissue. Receptors originate from a man aged 70 or older with non-small cell lung cancer. The CDR3 runs from the conserved cysteine through the conserved F or W. The order of the fields is clone size, D gene, V gene, J gene, CDR3 protein, CDR3 DNA. A D gene is named only where the DNA matches it firmly. The size of a clone is reported for some rows only, either as once, few or many, or as a class for expanded clones.

>few|-|TRBV5-1|TRBJ1-2
CASSLQPNYGYTF
TGCGCCAGCAGTCTACAGCCTAACTATGGCTACACCTTC
>-|-|TRBV28|TRBJ2-3
CASSLLTASADTRYF
TGTGCCAGCAGTTTATTAACGGCTAGCGCAGATACGCGGTATTTT
>many|TRBD1|TRBV28|TRBJ2-2
CASSRTGNTGELFF
TGTGCCAGCAGTCGGACAGGGAACACCGGGGAGCTGTTTTTT
>-|-|TRBV12-5|TRBJ1-1
CASGPSTLPLDPVLPMNIEAFF
TGTGCTAGTGGTCCCTCTACTCTACCCTTGGACCCGGTATTACCGATGAACATTGAAGCTTTCTTT
>-|TRBD1|TRBV5-1|TRBJ1-4
CASSLRQGAGEKLFF
TGCGCCAGCAGCTTGAGGCAGGGGGCAGGTGAAAAACTGTTTTTT
>-|-|TRBV11-2|TRBJ2-5
CASNFGPLIVQTQYF
TGTGCCAGCAACTTCGGCCCCTTGATTGTCCAGACCCAGTACTTC
>-|-|TRBV4-1|TRBJ1-5
CANSQVRELSNQPQHF
TGTGCCAACAGCCAAGTGAGGGAACTTAGCAATCAGCCCCAGCATTTT
>-|-|TRBV20-1|TRBJ1-5
CNARATWRDQPQHF
TGCAATGCTAGAGCTACATGGCGGGATCAACCCCAGCATTTT
>-|TRBD2|TRBV11-2|TRBJ2-1
CASSLEGLAGREQFF
TGTGCCAGCAGCTTAGAGGGACTAGCGGGGAGGGAGCAGTTCTTC
>many|-|TRBV10-3|TRBJ1-2
CAISEFGHTDYGYTF
TGTGCCATCAGTGAATTTGGACATACGGACTATGGCTACACCTTC
>many|-|TRBV11-1|TRBJ2-7
CASSLQLRTYEQYF
TGTGCCAGCAGCTTACAGCTTCGTACCTACGAGCAGTACTTC
>-|-|TRBV5-6|TRBJ2-7
CASSFGMASSYDQYF
TGTGCCAGCAGCTTCGGGATGGCGAGCTCCTACGACCAGTACTTC
>-|TRBD2|TRBV20-1|TRBJ2-3
CCARASTSGVTDTQYF
TGCTGTGCTAGAGCCTCGACTAGCGGAGTCACGGATACGCAGTATTTT
>few|-|TRBV24-1|TRBJ2-3
CATSAGGILATDRHF
TGTGCCACCAGTGCAGGCGGGATCCTCGCAACCGACAGGCATTTT
>many|-|TRBV7-9|TRBJ2-3
CASSPSNIDTQYF
TGTGCCAGCAGCCCCTCCAATATCGATACGCAGTATTTT
>-|-|TRBV28|TRBJ2-2
CASSLGGAGELLF
TGTGCCAGCAGCCTGGGTGGGGCCGGGGAGCTGCTTTTT
>-|TRBD2|TRBV5-6|TRBJ2-1
CVSRFWTSGGPGEQFF
TGTGTCAGCAGGTTTTGGACTAGCGGGGGGCCGGGGGAGCAGTTCTTC
>many|TRBD2|TRBV20-1|TRBJ2-3
CSATNPGTSPDTQYF
TGCAGTGCTACCAACCCCGGGACTAGCCCAGATACGCAGTATTTT
>-|-|TRBV6-1|TRBJ2-3
CASSEGAGRTGTQYF
TGTGCCAGCAGTGAAGGGGCAGGGCGCACAGGTACGCAGTATTTC
>many|TRBD1|TRBV6-6|TRBJ2-3
CASRLDRGVEFF
TGTGCCAGCAGGCTCGACAGGGGGGTGGAGTTTTTT
>-|-|TRBV6-5|TRBJ2-1
CASSTDGFLGNERFF
TGTGCCAGCAGTACGGACGGCTTCCTAGGGAATGAGCGGTTCTTC
>-|TRBD1|TRBV6-1|TRBJ1-5
CACGDLPGQGAQPQHF
TGTGCCTGCGGTGACCTACCGGGACAGGGGGCTCAGCCCCAGCATTTT
>-|-|TRBV6-7|TRBJ1-4
CTSSSKTGLNEKLFF
TGTACCAGCAGTTCAAAGACGGGCCTTAATGAAAAACTGTTTTTT
>-|TRBD1|TRBV28|TRBJ1-2
CASMTGQGARGYAF
TGTGCCAGCATGACTGGACAGGGGGCCAGGGGCTACGCCTTC
>medium-sized|-|TRBV6-1|TRBJ2-7
CASSESQGSSYEQYF
TGTGCCAGCAGTGAAAGTCAGGGGAGCTCCTACGAGCAGTACTTC
>many|-|TRBV29-1|TRBJ1-1
CSVGGGLNTEAFF
TGCAGCGTTGGGGGGGGGCTGAACACTGAAGCTTTCTTT
>-|TRBD2|TRBV5-1|TRBJ2-3
CTSSLSGRSADTQYF
TGCACCAGCAGTTTGAGCGGGAGAAGCGCAGATACGCAGTATTTT
>-|-|TRBV28|TRBJ1-2
CASFRGPLFGWGYTF
TGTGCCAGCTTCAGAGGGCCCCTTTTCGGCTGGGGCTACACCTTC
>-|-|TRBV11-2|TRBJ2-7
CAISLSLGGFYEQYF
TGTGCCATCAGCCTCTCCCTTGGTGGTTTCTACGAGCAGTACTTC
>-|-|TRBV28|TRBJ2-5
CASRDGVGEPAQHF
TGTGCCAGCAGGGATGGGGTGGGGGAACCAGCCCAGCACTTC
>-|-|TRBV18|TRBJ1-1
CASSPRREHGLVAFF
TGTGCCAGCTCACCGCGGAGGGAGCACGGCCTTGTAGCTTTCTTT
>few|-|TRBV10-3|TRBJ2-7
CAISGNFELAEDDEQYF
TGTGCCATCAGTGGAAATTTTGAGCTAGCAGAGGACGACGAGCAGTACTTC
>-|-|TRBV4-1|TRBJ2-1
CASSPLSGNSYNEQLF
TGCGCCAGCAGCCCCCTTAGCGGAAACTCCTACAATGAGCAGCTCTTC
>few|TRBD1|TRBV7-9|TRBJ2-7
CASSFRTGVLLEQYF
TGTGCCAGCAGCTTCAGGACAGGGGTTCTCCTCGAGCAGTACTTC
>-|TRBD2|TRBV11-2|TRBJ2-1
CASSPQFGLAGKCEQLF
TGTGCCAGCAGCCCCCAATTTGGACTAGCGGGAAAGTGTGAGCAGCTCTTC
>-|-|TRBV4-2|TRBJ1-1
CACSQEVRFRLTGTGLFAAFF
TGTGCCTGCAGCCAAGAAGTCCGATTCCGACTAACCGGGACTGGATTATTTGCAGCTTTCTTT
>-|TRBD1|TRBV11-1|TRBJ2-1
CASSPLTGVDKQFF
TGTGCCAGCAGCCCCCTGACAGGGGTGGATAAACAGTTCTTC
>-|TRBD1|TRBV15|TRBJ2-1
CATSRAGRGPYNEQFF
TGTGCCACCAGCAGAGCAGGCAGGGGGCCCTACAATGAGCAGTTCTTC
>few|TRBD1|TRBV5-1|TRBJ2-1
CASSWGQFYSEQFF
TGCGCCAGCAGCTGGGGACAGTTTTACAGTGAGCAGTTCTTC
>many|TRBD1|TRBV14|TRBJ2-1
CASSSRQGAAITKFF
TGTGCCAGCAGCTCAAGACAGGGGGCCGCTATCACGAAGTTCTTC
>many|TRBD2|TRBV5-1|TRBJ2-7
CASSSGTSDSYEQYF
TGCGCCAGCAGCTCAGGGACTAGCGACTCCTACGAGCAGTACTTC
>-|-|TRBV4-2|TRBJ1-4
CASSQVGEDEKLFF
TGTGCCAGCAGCCAGGTTGGGGAAGATGAAAAACTGTTTTTT
>many|TRBD2|TRBV11-2|TRBJ2-7
CASSNAGTSGLREQYF
TGTGCCAGCAGCAACGCCGGCACTAGCGGTCTGAGGGAGCAGTACTTC
>once|TRBD1|TRBV5-4|TRBJ2-5
CASSQSPVGGLETQYF
TGTGCCAGCAGCCAGTCGCCAGTAGGGGGCCTGGAGACCCAGTACTTC
>-|TRBD2|TRBV11-2|TRBJ2-1
CASSSPLGLADLCYYNEQFF
TGTGCCAGCAGCTCTCCATTAGGACTAGCGGACCTCTGCTACTACAATGAGCAGTTCTTC
>few|-|TRBV10-3|TRBJ2-7
CAISRQVSSYEQYF
TGTGCCATCTCTAGACAGGTGTCGTCCTACGAGCAGTACTTC
>-|-|TRBV5-4|TRBJ1-2
CASSLGNFNHGYTF
TGTGCCAGCAGCCTGGGGAACTTTAACCATGGCTACACCTTC
>many|TRBD2|TRBV20-1|TRBJ2-7
CSAPPSGPGGEQYF
TGCAGTGCTCCACCCTCGGGACCGGGAGGAGAGCAGTACTTC
>few|-|TRBV11-2|TRBJ2-5
CVSSPRQAKVTQYF
TGTGTCAGCAGCCCCAGACAGGCGAAAGTGACCCAGTACTTC
>-|TRBD1|TRBV28|TRBJ2-2
CASSLPYRGRGELLF
TGTGCCAGCAGTTTACCCTACAGGGGGCGAGGGGAGCTGCTTTTT
>once|-|TRBV11-2|TRBJ2-2
CVSCGQLITGEPFF
TGTGTCAGCTGCGGACAGCTAATCACCGGGGAGCCGTTTTTT
>few|-|TRBV20-1|TRBJ2-3
CCPGGASTDTQYF
TGCTGTCCTGGGGGGGCCAGCACAGATACGCAGTATTTT
>-|-|TRBV11-2|TRBJ2-7
CASSLGDRNYVRYF
TGTGCCAGCAGTTTAGGAGACAGAAACTACGTGCGGTACTTC
>-|TRBD1|TRBV7-9|TRBJ2-2
CASSFLRGGDTGELFF
TGTGCCAGCAGTTTCCTTCGAGGGGGCGACACCGGGGAGCTGTTTTTT
>-|TRBD1|TRBV11-2|TRBJ2-2
CASNLGTQGLRTGELFF
TGTGCCAGCAACTTAGGAACACAGGGGTTGAGGACCGGGGAACTGTTTTTT
>-|TRBD2|TRBV11-2|TRBJ2-5
CTSSSAGGSETQYF
TGTACCAGCAGCTCTGCGGGGGGGTCGGAGACCCAGTACTTC
>-|-|TRBV5-4|TRBJ2-5
CANSRGYREGEAQYF
TGTGCCAACAGCCGAGGGTACAGGGAGGGAGAGGCCCAGTACTTC